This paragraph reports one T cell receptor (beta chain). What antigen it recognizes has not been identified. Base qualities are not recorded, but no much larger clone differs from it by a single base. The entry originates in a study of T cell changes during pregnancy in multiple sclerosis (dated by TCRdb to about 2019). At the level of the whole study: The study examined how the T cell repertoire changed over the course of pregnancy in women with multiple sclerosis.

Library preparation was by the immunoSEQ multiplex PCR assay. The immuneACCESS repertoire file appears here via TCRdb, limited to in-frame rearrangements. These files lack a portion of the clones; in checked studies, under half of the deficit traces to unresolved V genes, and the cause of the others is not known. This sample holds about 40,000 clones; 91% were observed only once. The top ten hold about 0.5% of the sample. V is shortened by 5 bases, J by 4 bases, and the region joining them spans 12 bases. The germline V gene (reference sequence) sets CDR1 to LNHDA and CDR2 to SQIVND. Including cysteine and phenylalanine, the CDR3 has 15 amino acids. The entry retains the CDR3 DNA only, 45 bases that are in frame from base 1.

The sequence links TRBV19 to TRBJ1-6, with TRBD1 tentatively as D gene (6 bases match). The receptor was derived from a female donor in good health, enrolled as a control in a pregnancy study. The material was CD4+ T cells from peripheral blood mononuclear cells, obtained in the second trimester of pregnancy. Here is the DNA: TGTGCCAGTAGTTTCCAGGACAGTTATAATTCACCCCTCCACTTT. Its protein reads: CASSFQDSYNSPLHF.